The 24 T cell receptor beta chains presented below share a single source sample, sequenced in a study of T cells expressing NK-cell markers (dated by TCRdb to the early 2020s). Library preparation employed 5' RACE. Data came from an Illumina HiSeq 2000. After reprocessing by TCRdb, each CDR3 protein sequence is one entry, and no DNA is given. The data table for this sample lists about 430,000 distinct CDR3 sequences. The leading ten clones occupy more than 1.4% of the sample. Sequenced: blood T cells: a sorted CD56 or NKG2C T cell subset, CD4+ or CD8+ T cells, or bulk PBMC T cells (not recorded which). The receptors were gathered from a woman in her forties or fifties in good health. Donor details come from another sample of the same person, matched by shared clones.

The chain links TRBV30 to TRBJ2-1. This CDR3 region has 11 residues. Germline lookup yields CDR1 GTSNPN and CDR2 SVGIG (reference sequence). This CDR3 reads CAWFLHNEQFF.

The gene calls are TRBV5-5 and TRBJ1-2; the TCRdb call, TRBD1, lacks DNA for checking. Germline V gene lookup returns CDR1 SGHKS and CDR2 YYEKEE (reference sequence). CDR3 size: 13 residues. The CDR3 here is CASSEGQWGGYTF.

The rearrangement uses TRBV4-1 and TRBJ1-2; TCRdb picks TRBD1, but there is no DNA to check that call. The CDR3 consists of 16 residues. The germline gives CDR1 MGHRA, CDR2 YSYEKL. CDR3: CASSQVGQATNYGYTF.

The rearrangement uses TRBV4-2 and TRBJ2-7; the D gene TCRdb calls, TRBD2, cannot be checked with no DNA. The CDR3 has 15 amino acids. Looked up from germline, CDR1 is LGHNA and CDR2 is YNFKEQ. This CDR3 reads CASSQAGLSYGEQYF.

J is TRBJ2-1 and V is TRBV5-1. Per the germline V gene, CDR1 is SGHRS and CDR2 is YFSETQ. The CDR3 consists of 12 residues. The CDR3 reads CASSLRYDEQFF.

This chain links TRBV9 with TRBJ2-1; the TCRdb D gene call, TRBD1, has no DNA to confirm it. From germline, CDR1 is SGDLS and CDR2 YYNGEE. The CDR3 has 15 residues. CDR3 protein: CASSDRDRIYNEQFF.

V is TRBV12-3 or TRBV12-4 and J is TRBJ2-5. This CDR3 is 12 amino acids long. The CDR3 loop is CASSTNQETQYF.

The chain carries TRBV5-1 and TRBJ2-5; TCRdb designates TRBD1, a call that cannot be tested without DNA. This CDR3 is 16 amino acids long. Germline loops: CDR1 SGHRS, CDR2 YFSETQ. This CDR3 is CASSLGPGPGEETQYF.

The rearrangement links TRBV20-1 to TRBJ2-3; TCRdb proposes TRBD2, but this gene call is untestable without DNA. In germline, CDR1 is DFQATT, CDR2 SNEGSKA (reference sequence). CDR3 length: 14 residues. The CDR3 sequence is CSALEGGYSDTQYF.

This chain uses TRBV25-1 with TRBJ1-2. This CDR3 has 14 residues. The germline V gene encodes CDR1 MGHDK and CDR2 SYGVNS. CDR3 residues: CASSGSGDLSGYTF.

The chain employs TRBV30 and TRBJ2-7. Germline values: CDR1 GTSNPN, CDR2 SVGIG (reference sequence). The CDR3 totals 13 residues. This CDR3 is CAWRGKSSYEQYF.

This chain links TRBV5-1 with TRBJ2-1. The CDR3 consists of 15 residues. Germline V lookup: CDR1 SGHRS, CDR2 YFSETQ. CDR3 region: CASSPHVAAYNEQFF.

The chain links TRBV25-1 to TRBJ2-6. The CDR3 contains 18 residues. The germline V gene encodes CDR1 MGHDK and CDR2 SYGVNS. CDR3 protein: CASSELDSLSPGANVLTF.

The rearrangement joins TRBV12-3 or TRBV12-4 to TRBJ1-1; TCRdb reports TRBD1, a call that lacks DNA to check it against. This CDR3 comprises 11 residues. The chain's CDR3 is CASTITGVAFF.

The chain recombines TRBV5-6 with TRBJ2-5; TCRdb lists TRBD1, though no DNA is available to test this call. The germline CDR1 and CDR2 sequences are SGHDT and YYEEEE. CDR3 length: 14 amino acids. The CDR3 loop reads CASSLRFRDETQYF.

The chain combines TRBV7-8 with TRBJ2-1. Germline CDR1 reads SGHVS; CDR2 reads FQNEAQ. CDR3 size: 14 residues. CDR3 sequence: CASILAGSYNEQFF.

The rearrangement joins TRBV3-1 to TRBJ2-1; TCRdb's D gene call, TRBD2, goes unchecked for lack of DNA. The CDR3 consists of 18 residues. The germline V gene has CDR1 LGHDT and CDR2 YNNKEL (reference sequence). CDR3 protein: CASSQGVIGGIAHNEQFF.

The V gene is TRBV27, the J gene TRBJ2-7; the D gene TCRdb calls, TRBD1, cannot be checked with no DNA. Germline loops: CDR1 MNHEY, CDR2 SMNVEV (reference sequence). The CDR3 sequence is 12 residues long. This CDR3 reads CASGAGPGEQYF.

This chain's CDR3 is CASSVALGELFF. The rearrangement links TRBV9 to TRBJ2-2. The CDR3 is 12 residues long. CDR1 SGDLS and CDR2 YYNGEE come from the germline V gene.

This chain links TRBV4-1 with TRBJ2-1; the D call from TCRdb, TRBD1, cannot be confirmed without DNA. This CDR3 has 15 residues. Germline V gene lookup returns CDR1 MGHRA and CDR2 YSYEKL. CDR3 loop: CASSYLGPGYNEQFF.

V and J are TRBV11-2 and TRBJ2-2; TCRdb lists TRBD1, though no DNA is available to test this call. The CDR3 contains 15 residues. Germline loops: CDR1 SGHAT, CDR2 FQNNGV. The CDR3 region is CASSFGTLLVGELFF.

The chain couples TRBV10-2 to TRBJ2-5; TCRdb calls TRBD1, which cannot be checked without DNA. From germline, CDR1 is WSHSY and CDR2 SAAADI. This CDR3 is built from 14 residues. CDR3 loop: CASIPWGSVETQYF.

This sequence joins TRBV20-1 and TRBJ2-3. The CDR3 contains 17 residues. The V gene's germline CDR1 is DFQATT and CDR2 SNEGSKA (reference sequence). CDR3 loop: CSARDGAAGWGTDTQYF.

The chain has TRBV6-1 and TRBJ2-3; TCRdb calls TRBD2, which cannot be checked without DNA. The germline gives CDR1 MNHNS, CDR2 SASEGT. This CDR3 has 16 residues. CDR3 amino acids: CASSASSGSPTDTQYF.